This T cell receptor (beta chain) was identified during a study of human T cells and chemical hapten exposure. The template was total RNA from unfractionated whole blood. Unique molecular identifiers were attached to individual cDNA molecules during library preparation. One entry per CDR3 protein, called by TCRdb with MiXCR from the reads. The sample has fewer than 150,000 distinct CDR3 sequences, around 8.5% seen once. This clonotype showed up many times. Germline loops: CDR1 DFQATT, CDR2 SNEGSKA (reference sequence). V lost 4 bases and J lost 8; bases outside the gene matches: 4. There are 13 residues in the CDR3.

Sample: whole blood. V gene TRBV20-1 combines with J gene TRBJ1-4, with 10 positions matching TRBD1. This clonotype originated in a human donor in good health. Some clones in this sample may be carry-over from other donors' samples. For the CDR3, the DNA is TGCAGTGCTAAGGGACAGGGGTTAGAAAAACTGTTTTTT. Translation: CSAKGQGLEKLFF.